The present TCR beta chain was sequenced within a study of T cells in Graves' hyperthyroidism and ophthalmopathy. Germline CDR1 reads MNHNS; CDR2 reads SASEGT. Trimming removed 4 bases from V and 3 bases from J; junction bases left unmatched: 6. This CDR3 spans 16 amino acids. Amplified regions were TCR beta CDR3 sequences from RNA transcripts. Researchers ran a first-round RT-PCR on the TCR CDR3 using the HTBI primer set. TCRdb reprocessed the multiplex PCR reads with MiXCR, giving one entry per CDR3 protein. The sample holds a few hundred thousand distinct CDR3 sequences, about 15% seen once. Overall study results and limits: The model predicted ophthalmopathy a median 6.5 months before onset. By a 13 V-J model, ophthalmopathy was set apart from stable hyperthyroidism. Blood samples included most of the expanded thyroid clonotypes exceeding 0.001.

This clonotype occurred many times. Its target is unknown. The PBMCs were taken from 10 ml of fresh peripheral blood. The chain links TRBV6-1 to TRBJ2-1; the match to TRBD1 covers 10 bases. The sequencing input was blood. This clonotype was obtained from a woman aged 40 to 49 with Graves' hyperthyroidism. The CDR3 sequence is CASSALTGGGYNEQFF. In nucleotides, the CDR3 is TGTGCCAGCAGTGCCTTGACAGGGGGCGGCTACAATGAGCAGTTCTTC.